The 14 T cell receptor beta chains below all came from one sample that was sequenced in a study of OX40 agonist ivuxolimab in advanced cancers. Generated by immunoSEQ multiplex PCR, the TCRdb table keeps only in-frame clones and is missing some. The sample contains about 59,000 clones, about 87% of which appear only once. The sequencing here drew on CD4+ or CD8+ T cells sorted from blood, taken in a trial of the OX40 agonist ivuxolimab. The receptors were gathered from an adult with an advanced solid tumor such as melanoma, head and neck, liver or kidney cancer.

This rearrangement joins TRBV9 to TRBJ2-1; the match to TRBD2 covers 13 bases. V lost 2 bases and J lost 5; bases outside the gene matches: 10. This CDR3 is built from 18 residues. Germline values: CDR1 SGDLS, CDR2 YYNGEE. DNA for the CDR3: TGTGCCAGCAGCGTCCCCAAGGGGACTAGCGGGATTAACAATGAGCAGTTCTTC. This codes for CASSVPKGTSGINNEQFF.

The CDR3 DNA is TGTGCCAGCAGCTTGGCCACACAGGGAGGGTATGGCTACACCTTC. Protein product: CASSLATQGGYGYTF. The J gene is TRBJ1-2, the V gene TRBV5-4, with D possibly TRBD1 on 6 matching bases. Germline CDR1 and CDR2: SGHNT and YYREEE (reference sequence). The germline V and J ends were trimmed by 0 bases and 5 bases, with 14 bases remaining between them. This CDR3 region has 15 residues. Full variable domain (remainder filled in from reference TRBV5-4 and TRBJ1-2): ETGVTQSPTHLIKTRGQQVTLRCSSQSGHNTVSWYQQALGQGPQFIFQYYREEENGRGNFPPRFSGLQFPNYSSELNVNALELDDSALYLCASSLATQGGYGYTFGSGTRLTVV.

This clone was seen once. V usage is TRBV6-6 and J usage is TRBJ2-5; 7 bases are a match to TRBD1. This CDR3 spans 14 amino acids. J gave up 1 base and V 6 bases, and 5 bases lay outside the gene matches. CDR1 and CDR2 from the germline V gene are MNHNY and SVGAGI (reference sequence). The chain's CDR3 is CASRFRDSQETQYF. The CDR3 coding sequence is TGTGCCAGCAGATTCCGGGACAGCCAAGAGACCCAGTACTTC.

The chain recombines TRBV6-6 with TRBJ1-4, with D perhaps matching TRBD1 (5 bases). From germline, CDR1 is MNHNY and CDR2 SVGAGI (reference sequence). The CDR3 runs to 15 residues. V shed 5 bases and J shed 7 bases, with 17 bases lying between them. CDR3 sequence reads: CASSHKGQTSEKLFF. The DNA for the CDR3 is TGTGCCAGCAGTCATAAGGGGCAAACGAGTGAAAAACTGTTTTTT.

The chain links TRBV19 to TRBJ1-3, with unresolved D. This CDR3 comprises 13 residues. Trimming cost V 7 bases and J 0 bases, with 7 bases left between them. The germline CDR1 and CDR2 sequences are LNHDA and SQIVND (reference sequence). CDR3 region: CASKRSSGNTIYF. CDR3 nucleotide sequence: TGTGCCAGTAAGAGATCCTCTGGAAACACCATATATTTT.

This clone came up a few times. The J gene is TRBJ1-4, the V gene TRBV2; D unclear. V was shortened by 7 bases and J by 7 bases, with 13 bases between the two germline ends. This CDR3 has 13 residues. CDR1 SNHLY and CDR2 FYNNEI come from the germline V gene. Here the CDR3 reads CASNTFSTEKLFF. CDR3 bases: TGTGCCAGCAATACGTTTTCAACTGAAAAACTGTTTTTT.

V and J are TRBV5-1 and TRBJ2-5; TRBD1 agrees at 9 bases. The CDR3 is 15 amino acids. V gave up 4 bases and J gave up 5 bases; unmatched junction bases: 9. Germline values: CDR1 SGHRS, CDR2 YFSETQ. In DNA form, the CDR3 reads TGCGCCAGCAGCACCCGGGACAGGGCTGGGGAGACCCAGTACTTC. Translated, it gives CASSTRDRAGETQYF.

This clone was counted once. This rearrangement joins TRBV11-1 to TRBJ2-7; D gene uncertain. The V and J ends lost 7 bases and 0 bases respectively, with 10 bases between them. This CDR3 region has 13 residues. Germline V gene sequence: CDR1 SGHAT, CDR2 FQDESV (reference sequence). DNA for the CDR3: TGTGCCAGCAAAGGCTATGACTCCTACGAGCAGTACTTC. Amino acid sequence: CASKGYDSYEQYF.

The rearrangement links TRBV28 to TRBJ2-7; the D gene could be TRBD1 or TRBD2 (5 bases each). The CDR3 extends over 13 amino acids. V was shortened by 7 bases and J by 3 bases, with 13 bases between the two germline ends. Germline V gene lookup returns CDR1 MDHEN and CDR2 SYDVKM. CDR3 protein: CASNGGRDYEQYF. CDR3 coding DNA: TGTGCCAGCAATGGGGGTAGGGACTACGAGCAGTACTTC.

This clone was counted between two and nine times. The chain joins TRBV18 to TRBJ2-5; a possible D gene is TRBD2 (7 bases). The germline V gene encodes CDR1 KGHSH and CDR2 LQKENI. The V and J ends lost 2 bases and 5 bases respectively, with 12 bases between them. This CDR3 has 14 residues. This CDR3 is CASSPYGGQETQYF. The CDR3 nucleotides read TGTGCCAGCTCACCATACGGGGGGCAGGAGACCCAGTACTTC.

The rearrangement links TRBV28 to TRBJ2-7; weak D call: TRBD1 (8 bases). From germline, CDR1 is MDHEN and CDR2 SYDVKM. The V end lost 2 bases, the J end lost 5 bases, and 19 bases lay between the germline ends. The CDR3 is made up of 16 amino acids. The CDR3 protein is CASSLGPHRGGNEQYF. The CDR3, as DNA: TGTGCCAGCAGTTTAGGACCTCACAGGGGGGGAAACGAGCAGTACTTC.

The rearrangement uses TRBV13 and TRBJ2-7; D gene unclear. The CDR3 runs 14 residues. V was shortened by 5 bases and J by 1 base, with 12 bases between the two germline ends. Germline CDR1 PRHDT, CDR2 FYEKMQ (reference sequence). The CDR3: CASSRILGSYEQYF. CDR3 sequence (DNA): TGTGCCAGCAGCCGGATCCTAGGGTCCTACGAGCAGTACTTC.

V gene TRBV18 combines with J gene TRBJ1-4, with D unresolved. Germline values: CDR1 KGHSH, CDR2 LQKENI. With 0 bases removed from V and 8 bases from J, the gap between germline ends came to 10 bases. The CDR3 consists of 14 residues. CDR3: CASSPPARQEKLFF. The CDR3 DNA sequence: TGTGCCAGCTCACCACCGGCCCGACAAGAAAAACTGTTTTTT.

V and J are TRBV7-2 and TRBJ2-5; D remains unclear. Germline V gene sequence: CDR1 SGHTA, CDR2 FQGNSA. The V end lost 1 base, the J end lost 5 bases, and 8 bases lay between the germline ends. This CDR3 region has 13 residues. In nucleotides, the CDR3 is TGTGCCAGCAGCTTAGGTTGGGCGGAGACCCAGTACTTC. It specifies CASSLGWAETQYF.